This entry concerns a single TCR beta chain. The assay was immunoSEQ multiplex PCR, and TCRdb's table has in-frame clones only and misses some. The data hold 300,000 to 400,000 clones, with roughly 91% observed a single time. The data belong to a study of blood T cell repertoires in COVID-19. The germline V and J ends were trimmed by 1 base and 4 bases, with 10 bases remaining between them. This CDR3 comprises 14 residues. Germline V gene data show CDR1 as MNHNS and CDR2 as SASEGT. The clonotype originates from a man between 45 and 60 years old with active or convalescent COVID-19. Source material: peripheral blood. The chain links TRBV6-1 to TRBJ1-2, with D possibly matching TRBD1 (6 bases). The CDR3 sequence: CASSEGQETYGYTF. The DNA for the CDR3 is TGTGCCAGCAGTGAAGGACAGGAGACCTATGGCTACACCTTC.